The clone carrying this T cell receptor beta chain was detected ten times or more. Since the CDR3 does not end with the conserved phenylalanine or tryptophan, this likely comes from a read error. The DNA is left out, because the CDR3 cannot be placed on it with certainty; the CDR3 is given as TCRdb lists it. Time point here: patch test 2, 6 weeks after DPC sensitization. Described treatment: therapeutic diphenylcyclopropenone sensitization with weekly scalp DPC. The data derive from a study of human T cells and chemical hapten exposure. MiXCR, applied by TCRdb to the RACE reads, yields one record per CDR3 protein. The sample comprises about 350,000 distinct CDR3 sequences, over 6% of which are singletons, and less than 6.5% rests with the top ten. Ends included, the CDR3 has 12 residues.

Specimen: whole blood, collected in connection with sensitization to the hapten diphenylcyclopropenone (DPC). The V call is TRBV12-3 or TRBV12-4, the J call TRBJ1-1; the D call in the table, TRBD1, was not verified against the DNA. The receptor was isolated from a woman younger than 30 with alopecia areata. Some clones in this sample may be carry-over from other donors' samples. CDR3 amino acids: CASTAGATPVFY.